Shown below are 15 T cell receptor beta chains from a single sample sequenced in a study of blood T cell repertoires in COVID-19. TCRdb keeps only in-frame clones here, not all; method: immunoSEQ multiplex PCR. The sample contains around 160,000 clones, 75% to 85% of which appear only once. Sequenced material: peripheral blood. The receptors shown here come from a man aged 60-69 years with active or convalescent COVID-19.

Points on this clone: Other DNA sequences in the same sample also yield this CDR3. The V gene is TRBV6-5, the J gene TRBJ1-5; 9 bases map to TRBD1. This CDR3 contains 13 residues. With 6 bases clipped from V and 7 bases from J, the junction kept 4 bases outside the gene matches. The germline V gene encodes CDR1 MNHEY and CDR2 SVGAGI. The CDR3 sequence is CASSSDRGQPQHF. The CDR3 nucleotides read TGTGCCAGCAGCTCGGACAGGGGACAGCCCCAGCATTTT.

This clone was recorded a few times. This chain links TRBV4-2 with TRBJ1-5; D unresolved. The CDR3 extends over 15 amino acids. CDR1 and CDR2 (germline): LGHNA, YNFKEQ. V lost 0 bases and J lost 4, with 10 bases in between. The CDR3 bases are TGTGCCAGCAGCCAAGATCTTAGCGGGAATCAGCCCCAGCATTTT. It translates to CASSQDLSGNQPQHF.

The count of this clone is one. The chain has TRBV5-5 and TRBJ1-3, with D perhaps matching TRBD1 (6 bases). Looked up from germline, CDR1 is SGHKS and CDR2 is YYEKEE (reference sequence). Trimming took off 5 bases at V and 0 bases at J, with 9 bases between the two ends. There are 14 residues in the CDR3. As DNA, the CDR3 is TGTGCCAGCAGGGACAGCAGCTCTGGAAACACCATATATTTT. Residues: CASRDSSSGNTIYF. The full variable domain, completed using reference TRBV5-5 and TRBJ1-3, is DAGVTQSPTHLIKTRGQQVTLRCSPISGHKSVSWYQQVLGQGPQFIFQYYEKEERGRGNFPDRFSARQFPNYSSELNVNALLLGDSALYLCASRDSSSGNTIYFGEGSWLTVV.

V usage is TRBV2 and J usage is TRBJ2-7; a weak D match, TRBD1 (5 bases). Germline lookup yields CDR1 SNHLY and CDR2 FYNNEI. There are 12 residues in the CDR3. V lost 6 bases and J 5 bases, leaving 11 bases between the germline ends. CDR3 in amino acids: CASSPDIDEQYF. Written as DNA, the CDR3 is TGTGCCAGCAGCCCGGACATTGACGAGCAGTACTTC. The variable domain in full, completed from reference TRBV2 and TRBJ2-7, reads EPEVTQTPSHQVTQMGQEVILRCVPISNHLYFYWYRQILGQKVEFLVSFYNNEISEKSEIFDDQFSVERPDGSNFTLKIRSTKLEDSAMYFCASSPDIDEQYFGPGTRLTVT.

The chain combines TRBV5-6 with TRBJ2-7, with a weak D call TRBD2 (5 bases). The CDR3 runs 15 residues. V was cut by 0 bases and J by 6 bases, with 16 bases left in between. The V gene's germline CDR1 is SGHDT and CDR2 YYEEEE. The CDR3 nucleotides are TGTGCCAGCAGCTTGGGGGAAGGGCTAGCTGGCGAGCAGTACTTC. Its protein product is CASSLGEGLAGEQYF.

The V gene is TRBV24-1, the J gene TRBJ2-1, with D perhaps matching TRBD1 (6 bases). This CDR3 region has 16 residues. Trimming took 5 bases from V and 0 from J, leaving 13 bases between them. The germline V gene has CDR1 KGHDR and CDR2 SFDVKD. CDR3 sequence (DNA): TGTGCCACCAGTGCCATAGGGGGAGACTCCTACAATGAGCAGTTCTTC. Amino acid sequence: CATSAIGGDSYNEQFF.

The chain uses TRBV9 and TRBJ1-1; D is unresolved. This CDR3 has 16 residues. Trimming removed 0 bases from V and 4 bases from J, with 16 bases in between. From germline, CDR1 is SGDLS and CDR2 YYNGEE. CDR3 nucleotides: TGTGCCAGCAGCGTAGAGGGCGGCGGAGGCGGCACTGAAGCTTTCTTT. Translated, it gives CASSVEGGGGGTEAFF.

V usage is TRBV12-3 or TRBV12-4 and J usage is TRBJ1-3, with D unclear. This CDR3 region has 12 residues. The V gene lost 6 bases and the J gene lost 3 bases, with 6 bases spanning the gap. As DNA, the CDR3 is TGTGCCAGCAGCGCCAGTGGAAACACCATATATTTT. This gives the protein CASSASGNTIYF.

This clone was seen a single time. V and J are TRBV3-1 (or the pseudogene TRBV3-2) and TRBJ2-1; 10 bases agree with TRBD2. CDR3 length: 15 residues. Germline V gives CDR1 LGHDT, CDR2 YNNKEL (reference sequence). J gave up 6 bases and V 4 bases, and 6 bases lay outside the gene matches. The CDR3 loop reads CASSRASGSVNEQFF. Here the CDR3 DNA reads TGTGCCAGCAGCCGGGCTAGCGGGAGTGTCAATGAGCAGTTCTTC.

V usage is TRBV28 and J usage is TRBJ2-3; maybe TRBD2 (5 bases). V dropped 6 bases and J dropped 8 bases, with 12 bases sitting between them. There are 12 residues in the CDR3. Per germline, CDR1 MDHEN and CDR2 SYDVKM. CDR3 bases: TGTGCCAGCAGCCTTACTAGAGCTACGCAGTATTTT. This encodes CASSLTRATQYF.

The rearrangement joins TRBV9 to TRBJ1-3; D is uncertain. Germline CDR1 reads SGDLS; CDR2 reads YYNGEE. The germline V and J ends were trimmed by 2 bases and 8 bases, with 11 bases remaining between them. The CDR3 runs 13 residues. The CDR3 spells CASSVTRQDTIYF. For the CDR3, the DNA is TGTGCCAGCAGCGTGACACGCCAGGACACCATATATTTT.

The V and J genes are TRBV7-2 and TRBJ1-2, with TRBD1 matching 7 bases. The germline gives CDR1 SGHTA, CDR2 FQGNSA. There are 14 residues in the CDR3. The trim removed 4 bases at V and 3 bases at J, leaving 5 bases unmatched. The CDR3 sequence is CASSSGQADYGYTF. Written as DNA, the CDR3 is TGTGCCAGCAGCTCAGGACAGGCTGACTATGGCTACACCTTC.

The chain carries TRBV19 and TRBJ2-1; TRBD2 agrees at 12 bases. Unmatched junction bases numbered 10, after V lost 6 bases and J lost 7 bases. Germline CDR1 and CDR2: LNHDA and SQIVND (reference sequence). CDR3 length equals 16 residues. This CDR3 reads CASRSASGRAANEQFF. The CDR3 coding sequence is TGTGCCAGTAGGTCGGCTAGCGGGAGGGCTGCAAATGAGCAGTTCTTC.

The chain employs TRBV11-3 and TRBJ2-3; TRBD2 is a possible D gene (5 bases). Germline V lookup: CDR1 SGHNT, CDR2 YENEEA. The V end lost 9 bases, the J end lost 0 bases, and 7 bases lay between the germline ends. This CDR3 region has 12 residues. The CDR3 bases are TGTGCCAGGGGGAGCAGCACAGATACGCAGTATTTT. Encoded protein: CARGSSTDTQYF.

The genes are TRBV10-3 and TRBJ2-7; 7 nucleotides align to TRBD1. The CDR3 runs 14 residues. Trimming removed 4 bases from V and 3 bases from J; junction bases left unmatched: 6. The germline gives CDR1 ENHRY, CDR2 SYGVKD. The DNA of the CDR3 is TGTGCCATCAGTGGGGTGACAGGGAGCTACGAGCAGTACTTC. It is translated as CAISGVTGSYEQYF.